This T cell receptor (beta chain) emerged from a study of CD8+ T cells in alopecia areata. General study findings and limits: Mice gave a clearer picture of TCR sharing than patients did, possibly for HLA-related reasons. Scalp samples also contribute reads from the resident alphabeta T cells found in normal skin. Normal scalp showed lower clonality than lesional scalp, especially alopecia totalis/universalis.

Sequencing used cDNA as its template, made by extracting RNA and reverse transcribing it. Sequencing was performed with immunoSEQ multiplex PCR; in TCRdb, only in-frame clones are kept and a portion is missing. The sample has around 190,000 clones; about 56% are singletons. Per germline, CDR1 GTSNPN and CDR2 SVGIG (reference sequence). Trimming pared 0 bases from V and 1 base from J, leaving 12 bases between. CDR3 length equals 15 residues. On this clone itself: Antigen specificity is unknown.

The source is a human donor in good health. The V and J genes are TRBV30 and TRBJ1-1; possibly TRBD1 for D (5 bases). Specimen: CD8+ T cells sorted from blood. As DNA, the CDR3 is TGTGCCTGGAGTGTAGGAGTGGGGCGGAACACTGAAGCTTTCTTT. This translates into CAWSVGVGRNTEAFF.